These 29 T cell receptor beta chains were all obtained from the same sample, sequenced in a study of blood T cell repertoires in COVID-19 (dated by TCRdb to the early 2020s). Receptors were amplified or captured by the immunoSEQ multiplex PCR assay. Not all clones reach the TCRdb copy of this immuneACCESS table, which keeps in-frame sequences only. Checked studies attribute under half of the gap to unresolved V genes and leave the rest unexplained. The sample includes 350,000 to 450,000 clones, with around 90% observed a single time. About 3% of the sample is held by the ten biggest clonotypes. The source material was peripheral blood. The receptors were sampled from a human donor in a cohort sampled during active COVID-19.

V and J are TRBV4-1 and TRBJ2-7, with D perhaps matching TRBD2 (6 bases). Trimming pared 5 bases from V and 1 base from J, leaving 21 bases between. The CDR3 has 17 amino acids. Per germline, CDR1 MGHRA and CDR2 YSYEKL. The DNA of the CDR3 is TGCGCCAGCAGCTTCGGCCCCGCGGGACCGGAGTCCTACGAGCAGTACTTC. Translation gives CASSFGPAGPESYEQYF.

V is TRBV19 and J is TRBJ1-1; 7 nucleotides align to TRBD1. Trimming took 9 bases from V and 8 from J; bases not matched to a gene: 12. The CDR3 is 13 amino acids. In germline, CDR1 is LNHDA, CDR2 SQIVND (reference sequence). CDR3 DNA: TGTGCCAGAGGGACAGTCCCCCACTTGGAAGCTTTCTTT. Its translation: CARGTVPHLEAFF.

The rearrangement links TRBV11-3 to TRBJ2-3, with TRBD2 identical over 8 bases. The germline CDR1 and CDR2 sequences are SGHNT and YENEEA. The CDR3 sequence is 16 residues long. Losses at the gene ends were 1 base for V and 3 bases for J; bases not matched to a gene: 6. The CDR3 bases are TGTGCCAGCAGCTTAGGGAGCGGGAGTCGGACAGATACGCAGTATTTT. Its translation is CASSLGSGSRTDTQYF. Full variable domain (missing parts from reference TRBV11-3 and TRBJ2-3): EAGVVQSPRYKIIEKKQPVAFWCNPISGHNTLYWYLQNLGQGPELLIRYENEEAVDDSQLPKDRFSAERLKGVDSTLKIQPAELGDSAVYLCASSLGSGSRTDTQYFGPGTRLTVL.

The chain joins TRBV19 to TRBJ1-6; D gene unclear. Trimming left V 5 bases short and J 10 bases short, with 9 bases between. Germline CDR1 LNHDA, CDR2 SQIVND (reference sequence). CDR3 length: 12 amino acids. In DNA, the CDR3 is TGTGCCAGTAGTGTCAGGAACTCACCCCTCCACTTT. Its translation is CASSVRNSPLHF. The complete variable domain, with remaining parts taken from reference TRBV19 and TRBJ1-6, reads DGGITQSPKYLFRKEGQNVTLSCEQNLNHDAMYWYRQDPGQGLRLIYYSQIVNDFQKGDIAEGYSVSREKKESFPLTVTSAQKNPTAFYLCASSVRNSPLHFGNGTRLTVT.

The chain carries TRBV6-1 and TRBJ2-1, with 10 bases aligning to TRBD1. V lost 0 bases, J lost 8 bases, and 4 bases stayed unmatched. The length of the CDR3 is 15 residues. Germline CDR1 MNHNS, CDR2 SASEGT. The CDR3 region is CASSEAMDRGDEQFF. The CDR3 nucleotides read TGTGCCAGCAGTGAAGCCATGGACAGGGGGGATGAGCAGTTCTTC.

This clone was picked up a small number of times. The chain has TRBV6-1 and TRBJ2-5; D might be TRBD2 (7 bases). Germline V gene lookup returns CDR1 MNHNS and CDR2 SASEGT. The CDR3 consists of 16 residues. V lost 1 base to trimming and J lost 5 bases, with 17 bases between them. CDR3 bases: TGTGCCAGCAGTGAAGGGGGGGGCGGTCCAGGGGAGACCCAGTACTTC. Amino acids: CASSEGGGGPGETQYF.

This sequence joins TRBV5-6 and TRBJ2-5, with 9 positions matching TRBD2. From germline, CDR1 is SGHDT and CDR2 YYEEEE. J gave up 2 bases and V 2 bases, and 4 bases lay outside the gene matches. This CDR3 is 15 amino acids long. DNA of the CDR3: TGTGCCAGCAGCTTTTCTAGCGGGGCTCAAGAGACCCAGTACTTC. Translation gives CASSFSSGAQETQYF.

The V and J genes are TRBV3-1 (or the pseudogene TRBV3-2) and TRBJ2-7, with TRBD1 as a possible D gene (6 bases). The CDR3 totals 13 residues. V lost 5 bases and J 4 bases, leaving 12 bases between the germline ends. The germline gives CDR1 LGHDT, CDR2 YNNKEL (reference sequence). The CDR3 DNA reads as TGTGCCAGCAGCAAAAGGGGGACGTACGAGCAGTACTTC. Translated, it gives CASSKRGTYEQYF.

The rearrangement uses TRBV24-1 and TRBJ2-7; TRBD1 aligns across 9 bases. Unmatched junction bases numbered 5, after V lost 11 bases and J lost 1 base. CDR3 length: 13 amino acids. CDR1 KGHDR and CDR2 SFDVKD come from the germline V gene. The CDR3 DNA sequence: TGTGCCAGCCACAGGGGGCGTTCCTACGAGCAGTACTTC. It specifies CASHRGRSYEQYF.

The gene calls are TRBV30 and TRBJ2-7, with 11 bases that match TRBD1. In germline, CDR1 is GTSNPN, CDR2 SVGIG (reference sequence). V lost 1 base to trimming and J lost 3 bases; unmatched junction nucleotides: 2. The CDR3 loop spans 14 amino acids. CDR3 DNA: TGTGCCTGGAGTGCGGGACAGGGGGGCTACGAGCAGTACTTC. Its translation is CAWSAGQGGYEQYF.

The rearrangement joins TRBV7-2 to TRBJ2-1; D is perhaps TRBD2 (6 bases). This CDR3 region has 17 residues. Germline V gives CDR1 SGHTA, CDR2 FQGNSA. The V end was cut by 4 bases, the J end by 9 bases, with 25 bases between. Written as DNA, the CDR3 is TGTGCCAGCAGCTCCACCTTAGCGGAGACCCATGTCAGTGAGCAGTTCTTC. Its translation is CASSSTLAETHVSEQFF.

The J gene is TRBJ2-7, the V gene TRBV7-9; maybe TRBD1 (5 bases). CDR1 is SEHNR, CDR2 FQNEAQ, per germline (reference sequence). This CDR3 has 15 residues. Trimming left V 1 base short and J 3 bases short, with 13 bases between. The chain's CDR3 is CASSLVSGPGYEQYF. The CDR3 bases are TGTGCCAGCAGCTTAGTATCAGGGCCTGGCTACGAGCAGTACTTC.

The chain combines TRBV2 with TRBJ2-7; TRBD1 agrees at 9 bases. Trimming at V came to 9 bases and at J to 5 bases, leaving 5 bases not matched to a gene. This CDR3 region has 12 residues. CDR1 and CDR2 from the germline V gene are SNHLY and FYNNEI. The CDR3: CASGTGRNEQYF. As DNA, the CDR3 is TGTGCCAGTGGGACAGGGAGAAACGAGCAGTACTTC.

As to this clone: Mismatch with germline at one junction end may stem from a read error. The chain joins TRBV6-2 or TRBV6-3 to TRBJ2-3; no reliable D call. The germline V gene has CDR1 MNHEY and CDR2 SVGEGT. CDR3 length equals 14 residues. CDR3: CASSEARTVVEWDF. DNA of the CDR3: TGTGCCAGCAGCGAGGCCAGAACGGTTGTCGAATGGGATTTT.

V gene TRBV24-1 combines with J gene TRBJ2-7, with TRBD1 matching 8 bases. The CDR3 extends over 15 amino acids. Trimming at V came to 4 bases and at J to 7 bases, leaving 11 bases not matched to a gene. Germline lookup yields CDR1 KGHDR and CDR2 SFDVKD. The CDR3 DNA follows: TGTGCCACCAGTGACTCCGGACAGGGAGGCGGAGAGCAGTACTTC. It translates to CATSDSGQGGGEQYF.

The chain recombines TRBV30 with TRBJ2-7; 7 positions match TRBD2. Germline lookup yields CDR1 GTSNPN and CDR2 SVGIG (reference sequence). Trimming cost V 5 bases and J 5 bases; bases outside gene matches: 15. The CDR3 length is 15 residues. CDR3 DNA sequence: TGTGCCTGGGCCCCTCTAGCGGCATTTAGTCACGAGCAGTACTTC. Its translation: CAWAPLAAFSHEQYF.

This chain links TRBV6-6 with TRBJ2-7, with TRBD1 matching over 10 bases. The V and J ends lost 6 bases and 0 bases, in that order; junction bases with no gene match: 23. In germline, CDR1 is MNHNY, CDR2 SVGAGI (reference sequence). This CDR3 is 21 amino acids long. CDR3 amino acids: CASSPREAMDRGSPSSYEQYF. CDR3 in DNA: TGTGCCAGCAGCCCAAGAGAGGCTATGGACAGGGGGTCCCCAAGCTCCTACGAGCAGTACTTC.

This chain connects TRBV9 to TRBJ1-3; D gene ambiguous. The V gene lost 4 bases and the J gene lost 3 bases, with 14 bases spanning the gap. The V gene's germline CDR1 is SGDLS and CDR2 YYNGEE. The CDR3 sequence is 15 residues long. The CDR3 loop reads CASSLRGGNGNTIYF. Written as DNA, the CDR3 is TGTGCCAGCAGCCTGAGAGGAGGGAATGGAAACACCATATATTTT.

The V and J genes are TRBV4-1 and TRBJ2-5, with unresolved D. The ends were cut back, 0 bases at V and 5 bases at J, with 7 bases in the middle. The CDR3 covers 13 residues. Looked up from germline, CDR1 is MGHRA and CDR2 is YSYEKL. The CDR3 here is CASSQDPGETQYF. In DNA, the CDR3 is TGCGCCAGCAGCCAAGATCCAGGTGAGACCCAGTACTTC.

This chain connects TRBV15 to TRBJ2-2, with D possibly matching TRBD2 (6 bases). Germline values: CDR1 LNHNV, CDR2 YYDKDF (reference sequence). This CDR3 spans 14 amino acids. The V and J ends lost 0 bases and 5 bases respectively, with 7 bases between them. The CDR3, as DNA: TGTGCCACCAGCAGAGATCGGGGGACCGGGGAGCTGTTTTTT. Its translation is CATSRDRGTGELFF.

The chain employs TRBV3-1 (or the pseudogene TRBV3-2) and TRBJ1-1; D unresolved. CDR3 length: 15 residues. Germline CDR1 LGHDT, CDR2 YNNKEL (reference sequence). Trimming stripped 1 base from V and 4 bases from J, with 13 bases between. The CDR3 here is CASSQVPGLVTEAFF. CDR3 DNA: TGTGCCAGCAGCCAAGTTCCCGGGTTGGTCACTGAAGCTTTCTTT.

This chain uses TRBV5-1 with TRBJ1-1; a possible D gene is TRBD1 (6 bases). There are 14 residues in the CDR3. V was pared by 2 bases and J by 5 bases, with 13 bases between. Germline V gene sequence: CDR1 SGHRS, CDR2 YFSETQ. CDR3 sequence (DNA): TGCGCCAGCAGCTTCGACAGGAAAAAGACTGAAGCTTTCTTT. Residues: CASSFDRKKTEAFF.

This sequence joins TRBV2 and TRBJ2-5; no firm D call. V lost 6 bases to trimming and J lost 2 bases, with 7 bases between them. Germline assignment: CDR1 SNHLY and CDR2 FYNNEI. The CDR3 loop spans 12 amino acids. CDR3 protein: CASSQSQETQYF. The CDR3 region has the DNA TGTGCCAGCAGCCAGTCGCAAGAGACCCAGTACTTC.

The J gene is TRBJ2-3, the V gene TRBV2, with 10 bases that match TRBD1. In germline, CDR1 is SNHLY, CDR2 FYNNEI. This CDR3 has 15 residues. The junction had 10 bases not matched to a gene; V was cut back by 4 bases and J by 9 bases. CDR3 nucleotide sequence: TGTGCCAGCAGTGGATTCGGGGGACAGGGGAGGACGCAGTATTTT. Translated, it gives CASSGFGGQGRTQYF.

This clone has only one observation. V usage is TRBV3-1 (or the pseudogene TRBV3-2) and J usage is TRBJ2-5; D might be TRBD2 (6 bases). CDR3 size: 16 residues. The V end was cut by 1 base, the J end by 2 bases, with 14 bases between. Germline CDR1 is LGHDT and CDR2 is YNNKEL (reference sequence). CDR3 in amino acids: CASSQGVIGGQETQYF. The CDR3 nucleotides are TGTGCCAGCAGCCAAGGGGTAATTGGGGGGCAAGAGACCCAGTACTTC.

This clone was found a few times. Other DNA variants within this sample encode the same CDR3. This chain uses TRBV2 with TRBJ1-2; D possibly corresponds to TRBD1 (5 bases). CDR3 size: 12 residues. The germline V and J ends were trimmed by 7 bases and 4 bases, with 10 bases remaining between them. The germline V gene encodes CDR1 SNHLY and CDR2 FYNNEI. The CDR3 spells CASTPDSYGYTF. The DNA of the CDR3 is TGTGCCAGCACCCCCGACAGCTATGGCTACACCTTC.

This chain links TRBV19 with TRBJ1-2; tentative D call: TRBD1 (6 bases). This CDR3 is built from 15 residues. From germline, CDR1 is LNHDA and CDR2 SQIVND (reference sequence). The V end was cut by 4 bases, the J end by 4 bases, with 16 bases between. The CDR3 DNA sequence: TGTGCCAGTAGTAGCCAACAGGGTCTGGGCTATGGCTACACCTTC. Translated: CASSSQQGLGYGYTF. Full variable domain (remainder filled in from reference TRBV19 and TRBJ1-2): DGGITQSPKYLFRKEGQNVTLSCEQNLNHDAMYWYRQDPGQGLRLIYYSQIVNDFQKGDIAEGYSVSREKKESFPLTVTSAQKNPTAFYLCASSSQQGLGYGYTFGSGTRLTVV.

The CDR3 protein is CASSFLGTGAPDTQYF. The CDR3 DNA reads TGCGCCAGCAGCTTCTTGGGGACAGGGGCCCCAGATACGCAGTATTTT. The chain is built from TRBV5-1 and TRBJ2-3, with 10 bases matching TRBD1. The CDR3 runs 16 residues. V shed 2 bases and J 4 bases; nucleotides not matched to a gene: 7. Germline CDR1 reads SGHRS; CDR2 reads YFSETQ.

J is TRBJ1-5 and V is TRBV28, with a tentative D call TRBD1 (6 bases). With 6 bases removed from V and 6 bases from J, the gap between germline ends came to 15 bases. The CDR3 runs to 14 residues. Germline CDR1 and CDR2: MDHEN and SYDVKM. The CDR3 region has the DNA TGTGCCAGCAGCGTGGGGACAAACGGTCAGCCCCAGCATTTT. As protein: CASSVGTNGQPQHF.